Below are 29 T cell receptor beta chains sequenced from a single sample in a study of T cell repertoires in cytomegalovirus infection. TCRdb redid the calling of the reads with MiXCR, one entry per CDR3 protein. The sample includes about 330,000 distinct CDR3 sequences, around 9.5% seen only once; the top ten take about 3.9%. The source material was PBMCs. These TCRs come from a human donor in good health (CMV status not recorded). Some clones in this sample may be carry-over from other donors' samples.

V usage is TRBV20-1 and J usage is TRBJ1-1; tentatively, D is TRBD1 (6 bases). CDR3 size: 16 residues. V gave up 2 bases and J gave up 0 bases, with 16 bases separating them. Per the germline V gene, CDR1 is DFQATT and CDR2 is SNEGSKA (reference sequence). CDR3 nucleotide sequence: TGCAGTGCTAGAACCTCCAGGGGAGTAGTGAACACTGAAGCTTTCTTT. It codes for CSARTSRGVVNTEAFF.

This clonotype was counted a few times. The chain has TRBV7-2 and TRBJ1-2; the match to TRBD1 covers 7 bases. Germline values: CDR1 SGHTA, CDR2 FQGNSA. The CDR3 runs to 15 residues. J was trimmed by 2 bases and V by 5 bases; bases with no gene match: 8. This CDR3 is CASSLNRGPNYGYTF. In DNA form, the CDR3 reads TGTGCCAGCAGCCTAAACAGGGGCCCCAACTATGGCTACACCTTC.

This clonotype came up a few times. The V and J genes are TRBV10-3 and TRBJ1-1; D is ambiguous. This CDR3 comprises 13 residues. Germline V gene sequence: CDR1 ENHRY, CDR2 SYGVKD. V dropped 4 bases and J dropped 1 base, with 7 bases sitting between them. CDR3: CAISVVENTEAFF. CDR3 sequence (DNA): TGTGCCATCAGTGTGGTGGAGAACACTGAAGCTTTCTTT.

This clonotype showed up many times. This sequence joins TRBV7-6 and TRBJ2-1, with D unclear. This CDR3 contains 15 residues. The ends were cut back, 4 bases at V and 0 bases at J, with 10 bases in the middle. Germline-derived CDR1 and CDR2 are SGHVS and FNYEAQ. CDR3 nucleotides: TGTGCCAGCAGCTGGGATATGAGCTCCTACAATGAGCAGTTCTTC. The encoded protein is CASSWDMSSYNEQFF.

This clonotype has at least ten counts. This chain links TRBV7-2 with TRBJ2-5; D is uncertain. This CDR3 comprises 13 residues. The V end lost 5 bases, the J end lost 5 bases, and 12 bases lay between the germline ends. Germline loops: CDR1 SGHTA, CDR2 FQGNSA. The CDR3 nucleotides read TGTGCCAGCAGCGCCCTGGGAAGGGAGACCCAGTACTTC. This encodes CASSALGRETQYF.

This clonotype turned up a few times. The CDR3 coding sequence is TGTGCCAGCACGGAGGGATTCACCGGGGAGCTGTTTTTT. It codes for CASTEGFTGELFF. The chain joins TRBV2 to TRBJ2-2, with D perhaps TRBD2 (6 bases). CDR1 is SNHLY and CDR2 is FYNNEI in the germline V gene. CDR3 length: 13 amino acids. Trimming removed 7 bases from V and 4 bases from J, with 10 bases in between.

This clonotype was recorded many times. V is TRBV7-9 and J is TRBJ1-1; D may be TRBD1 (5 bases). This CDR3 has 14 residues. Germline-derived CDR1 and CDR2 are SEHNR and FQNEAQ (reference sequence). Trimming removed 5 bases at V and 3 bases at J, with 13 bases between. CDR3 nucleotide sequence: TGTGCCAGCAGCGGGGGACGGAAGTACACTGAAGCTTTCTTT. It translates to CASSGGRKYTEAFF.

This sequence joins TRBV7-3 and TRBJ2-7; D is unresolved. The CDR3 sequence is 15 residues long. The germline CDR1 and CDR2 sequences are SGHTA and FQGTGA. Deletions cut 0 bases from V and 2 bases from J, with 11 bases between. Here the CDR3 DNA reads TGTGCCAGCAGCTTAACGTTTACTCAGCCCTACGAGCAGTACTTC. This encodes CASSLTFTQPYEQYF. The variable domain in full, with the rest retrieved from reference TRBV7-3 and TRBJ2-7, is GAGVSQTPSNKVTEKGKYVELRCDPISGHTALYWYRQSLGQGPEFLIYFQGTGAADDSGLPNDRFFAVRPEGSVSTLKIQRTERGDSAVYLCASSLTFTQPYEQYFGPGTRLTVT.

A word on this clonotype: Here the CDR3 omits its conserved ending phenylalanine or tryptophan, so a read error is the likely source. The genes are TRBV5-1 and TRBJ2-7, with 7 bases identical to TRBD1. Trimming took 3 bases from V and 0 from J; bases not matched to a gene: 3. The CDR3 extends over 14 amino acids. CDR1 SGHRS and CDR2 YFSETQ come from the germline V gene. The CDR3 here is CASSWTGISYEQYY. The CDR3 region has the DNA TGCGCCAGCAGCTGGACAGGTATCTCCTACGAGCAGTACTAC.

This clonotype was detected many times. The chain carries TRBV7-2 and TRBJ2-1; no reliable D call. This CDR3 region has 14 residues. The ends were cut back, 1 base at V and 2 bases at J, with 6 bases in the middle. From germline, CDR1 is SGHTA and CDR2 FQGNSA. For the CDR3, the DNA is TGTGCCAGCAGCTTAGTGACCACCTACAATGAGCAGTTCTTC. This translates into CASSLVTTYNEQFF.

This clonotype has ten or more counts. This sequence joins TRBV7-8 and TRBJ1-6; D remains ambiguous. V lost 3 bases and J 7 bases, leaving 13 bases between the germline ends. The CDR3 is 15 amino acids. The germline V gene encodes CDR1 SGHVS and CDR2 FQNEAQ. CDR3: CASSFGDIGNSPLHF. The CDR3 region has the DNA TGTGCCAGCAGCTTTGGGGATATCGGCAATTCACCCCTCCACTTT.

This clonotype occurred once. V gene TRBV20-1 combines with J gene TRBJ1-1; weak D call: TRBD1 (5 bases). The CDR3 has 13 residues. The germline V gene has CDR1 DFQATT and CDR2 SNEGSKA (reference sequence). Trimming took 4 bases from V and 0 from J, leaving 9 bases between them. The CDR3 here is CSAISRVNTEAFF. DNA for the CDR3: TGCAGTGCTATCTCCAGGGTGAACACTGAAGCTTTCTTT.

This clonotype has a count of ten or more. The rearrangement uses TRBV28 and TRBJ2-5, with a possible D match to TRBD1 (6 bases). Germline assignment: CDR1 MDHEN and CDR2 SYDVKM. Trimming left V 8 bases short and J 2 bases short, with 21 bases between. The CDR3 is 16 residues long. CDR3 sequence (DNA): TGTGCCAGCGTCCGGGCGACCAGGGGCCAACAAGAGACCCAGTACTTC. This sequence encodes CASVRATRGQQETQYF.

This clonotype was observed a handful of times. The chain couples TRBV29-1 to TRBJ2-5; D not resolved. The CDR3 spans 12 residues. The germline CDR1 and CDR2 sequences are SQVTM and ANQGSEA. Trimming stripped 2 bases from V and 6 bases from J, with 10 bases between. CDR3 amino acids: CSVERSTKTQYF. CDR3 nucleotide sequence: TGCAGCGTTGAAAGGTCAACGAAGACCCAGTACTTC.

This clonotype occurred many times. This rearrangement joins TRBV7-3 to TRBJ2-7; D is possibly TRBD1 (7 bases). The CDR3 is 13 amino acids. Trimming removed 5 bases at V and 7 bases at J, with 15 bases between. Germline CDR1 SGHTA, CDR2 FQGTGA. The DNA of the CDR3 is TGTGCCAGCAGCCGACAGGGAGGTGGAGAGCAGTACTTC. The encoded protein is CASSRQGGGEQYF. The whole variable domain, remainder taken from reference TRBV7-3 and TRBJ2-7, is GAGVSQTPSNKVTEKGKYVELRCDPISGHTALYWYRQSLGQGPEFLIYFQGTGAADDSGLPNDRFFAVRPEGSVSTLKIQRTERGDSAVYLCASSRQGGGEQYFGPGTRLTVT.

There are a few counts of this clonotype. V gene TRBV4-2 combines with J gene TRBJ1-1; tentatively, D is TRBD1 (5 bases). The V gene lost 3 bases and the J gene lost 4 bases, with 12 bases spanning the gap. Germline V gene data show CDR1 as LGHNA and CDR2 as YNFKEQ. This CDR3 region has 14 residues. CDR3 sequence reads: CASSQEGLGTEAFF. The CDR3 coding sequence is TGTGCCAGCAGCCAGGAGGGGTTGGGCACTGAAGCTTTCTTT.

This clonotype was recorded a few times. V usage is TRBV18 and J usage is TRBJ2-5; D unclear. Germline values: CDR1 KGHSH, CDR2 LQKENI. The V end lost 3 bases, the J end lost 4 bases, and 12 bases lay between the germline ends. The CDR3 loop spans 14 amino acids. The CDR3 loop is CASSPGQGVETQYF. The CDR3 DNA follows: TGTGCCAGCTCACCGGGCCAAGGAGTAGAGACCCAGTACTTC.

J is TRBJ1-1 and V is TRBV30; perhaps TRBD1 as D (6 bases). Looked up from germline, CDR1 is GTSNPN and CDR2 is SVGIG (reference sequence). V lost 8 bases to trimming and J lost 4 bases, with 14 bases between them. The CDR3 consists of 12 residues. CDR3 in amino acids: CAGVGAITEAFF. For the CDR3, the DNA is TGTGCCGGGGTGGGGGCGATCACTGAAGCTTTCTTT.

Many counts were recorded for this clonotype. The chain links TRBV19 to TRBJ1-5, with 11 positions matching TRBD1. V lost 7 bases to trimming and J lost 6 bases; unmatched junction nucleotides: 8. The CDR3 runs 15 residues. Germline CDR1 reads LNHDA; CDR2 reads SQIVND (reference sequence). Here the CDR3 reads CASTNQDRGLQPQHF. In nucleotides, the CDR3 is TGTGCCAGTACGAACCAGGACAGGGGGCTTCAGCCCCAGCATTTT.

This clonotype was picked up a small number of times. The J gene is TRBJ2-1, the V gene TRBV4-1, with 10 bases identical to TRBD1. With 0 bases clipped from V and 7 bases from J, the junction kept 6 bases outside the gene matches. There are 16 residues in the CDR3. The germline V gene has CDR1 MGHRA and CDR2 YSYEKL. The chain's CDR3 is CASSQDPGQGWNEQFF. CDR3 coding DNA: TGCGCCAGCAGCCAAGATCCGGGACAGGGGTGGAATGAGCAGTTCTTC.

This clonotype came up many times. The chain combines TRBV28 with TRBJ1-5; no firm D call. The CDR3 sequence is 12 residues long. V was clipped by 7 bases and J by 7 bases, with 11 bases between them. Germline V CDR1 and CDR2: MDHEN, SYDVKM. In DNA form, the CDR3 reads TGTGCCAGCATGCTACTGGGACAGCCCCAGCATTTT. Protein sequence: CASMLLGQPQHF. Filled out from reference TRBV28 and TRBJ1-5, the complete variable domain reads DVKVTQSSRYLVKRTGEKVFLECVQDMDHENMFWYRQDPGLGLRLIYFSYDVKMKEKGDIPEGYSVSREKKERFSLILESASTNQTSMYLCASMLLGQPQHFGDGTRLSIL.

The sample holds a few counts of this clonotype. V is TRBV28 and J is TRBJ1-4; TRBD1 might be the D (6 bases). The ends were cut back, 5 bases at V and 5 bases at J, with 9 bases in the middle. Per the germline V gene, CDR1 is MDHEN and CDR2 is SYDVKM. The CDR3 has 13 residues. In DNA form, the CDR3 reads TGTGCCAGCAGTGGGGGGGCCAATGAAAAACTGTTTTTT. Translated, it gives CASSGGANEKLFF.

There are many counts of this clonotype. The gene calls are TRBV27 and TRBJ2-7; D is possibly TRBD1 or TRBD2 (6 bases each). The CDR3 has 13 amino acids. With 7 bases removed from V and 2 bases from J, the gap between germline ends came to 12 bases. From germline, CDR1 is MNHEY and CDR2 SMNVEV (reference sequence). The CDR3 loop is CASMKGGTYEQYF. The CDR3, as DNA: TGTGCCAGCATGAAGGGGGGTACCTACGAGCAGTACTTC.

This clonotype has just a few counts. CDR3 amino acids: CASRPQGDLYEQYF. CDR3 bases: TGTGCCAGCAGGCCCCAAGGGGATCTCTACGAGCAGTACTTC. The V and J genes are TRBV11-2 and TRBJ2-7, with D perhaps matching TRBD1 (5 bases). Germline V CDR1 and CDR2: SGHAT, FQNNGV. Trimming took off 6 bases at V and 3 bases at J, with 15 bases between the two ends. CDR3 length: 14 amino acids.

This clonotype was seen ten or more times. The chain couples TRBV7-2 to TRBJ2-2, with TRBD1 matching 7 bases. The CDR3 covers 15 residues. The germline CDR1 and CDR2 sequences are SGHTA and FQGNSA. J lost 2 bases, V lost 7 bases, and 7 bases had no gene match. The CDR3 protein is CASTFNRGNTGELFF. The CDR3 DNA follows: TGTGCCAGCACCTTTAACAGGGGTAACACCGGGGAGCTGTTTTTT.

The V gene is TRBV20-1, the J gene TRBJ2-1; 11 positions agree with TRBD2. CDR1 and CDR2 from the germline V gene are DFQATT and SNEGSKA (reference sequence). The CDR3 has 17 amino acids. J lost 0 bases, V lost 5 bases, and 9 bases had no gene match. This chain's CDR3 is CSAADVSGRASYNEQFF. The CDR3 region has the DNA TGCAGTGCTGCTGACGTTAGCGGGAGGGCCTCCTACAATGAGCAGTTCTTC.

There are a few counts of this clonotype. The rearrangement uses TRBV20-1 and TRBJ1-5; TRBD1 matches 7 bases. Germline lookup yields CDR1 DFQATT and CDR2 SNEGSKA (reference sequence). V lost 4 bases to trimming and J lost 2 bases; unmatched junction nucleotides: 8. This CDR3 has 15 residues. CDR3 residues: CSAIPDRARNQPQHF. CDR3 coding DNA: TGCAGTGCTATCCCCGACAGGGCCCGCAATCAGCCCCAGCATTTT.

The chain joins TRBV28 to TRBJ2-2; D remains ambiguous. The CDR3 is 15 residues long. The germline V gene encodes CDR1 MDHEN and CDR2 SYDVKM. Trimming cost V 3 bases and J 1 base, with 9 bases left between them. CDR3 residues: CASSFWLKNTGELFF. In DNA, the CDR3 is TGTGCCAGCAGTTTTTGGTTGAAGAACACCGGGGAGCTGTTTTTT.

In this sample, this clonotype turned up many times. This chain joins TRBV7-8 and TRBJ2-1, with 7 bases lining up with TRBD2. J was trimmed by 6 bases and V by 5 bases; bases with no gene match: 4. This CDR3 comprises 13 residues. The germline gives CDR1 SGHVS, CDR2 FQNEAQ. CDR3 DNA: TGTGCCAGCAGCCTCAGACTAGCCAATGAGCAGTTCTTC. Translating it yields CASSLRLANEQFF.